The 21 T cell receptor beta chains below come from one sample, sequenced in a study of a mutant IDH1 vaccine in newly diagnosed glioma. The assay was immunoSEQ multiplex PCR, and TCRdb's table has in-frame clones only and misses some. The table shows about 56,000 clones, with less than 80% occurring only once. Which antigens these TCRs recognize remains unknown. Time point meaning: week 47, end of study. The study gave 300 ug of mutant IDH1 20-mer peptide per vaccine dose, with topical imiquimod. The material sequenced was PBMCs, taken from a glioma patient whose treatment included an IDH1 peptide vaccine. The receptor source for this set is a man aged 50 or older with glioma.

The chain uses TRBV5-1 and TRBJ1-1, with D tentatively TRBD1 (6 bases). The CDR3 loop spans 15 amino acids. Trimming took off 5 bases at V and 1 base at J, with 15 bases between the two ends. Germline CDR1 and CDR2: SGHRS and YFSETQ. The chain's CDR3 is CASRAGGDTNTEAFF. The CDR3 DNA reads TGCGCCAGCAGAGCGGGAGGGGACACGAACACTGAAGCTTTCTTT. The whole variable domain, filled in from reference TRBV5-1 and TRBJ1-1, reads KAGVTQTPRYLIKTRGQQVTLSCSPISGHRSVSWYQQTPGQGLQFLFEYFSETQRNKGNFPGRFSGRQFSNSRSEMNVSTLELGDSALYLCASRAGGDTNTEAFFGQGTRLTVV.

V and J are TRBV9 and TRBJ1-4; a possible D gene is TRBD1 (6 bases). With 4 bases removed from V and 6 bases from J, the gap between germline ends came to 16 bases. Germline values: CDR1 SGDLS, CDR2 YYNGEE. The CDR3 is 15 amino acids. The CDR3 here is CASSPKGENYEKLFF. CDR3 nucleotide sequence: TGTGCCAGCAGCCCCAAGGGGGAGAATTATGAAAAACTGTTTTTT.

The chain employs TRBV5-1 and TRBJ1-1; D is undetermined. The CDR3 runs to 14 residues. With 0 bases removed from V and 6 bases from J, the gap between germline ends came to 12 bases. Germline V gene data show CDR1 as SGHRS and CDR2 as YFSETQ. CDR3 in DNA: TGCGCCAGCAGCTTGGATCCCGGGCTACCTGAAGCTTTCTTT. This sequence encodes CASSLDPGLPEAFF.

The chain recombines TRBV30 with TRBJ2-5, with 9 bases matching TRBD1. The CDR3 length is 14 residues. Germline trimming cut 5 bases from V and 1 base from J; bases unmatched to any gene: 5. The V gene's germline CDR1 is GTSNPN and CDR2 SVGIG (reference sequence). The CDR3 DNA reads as TGTGCCTGGCTCCGACAGGGGGTCCAAGAGACCCAGTACTTC. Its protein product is CAWLRQGVQETQYF.

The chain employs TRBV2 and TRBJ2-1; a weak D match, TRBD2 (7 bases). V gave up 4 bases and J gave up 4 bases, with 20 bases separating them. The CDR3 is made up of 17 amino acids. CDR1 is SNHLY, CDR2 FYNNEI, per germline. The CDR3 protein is CASSGGKGGMGYNEQFF. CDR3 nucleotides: TGTGCCAGCAGTGGCGGGAAGGGGGGGATGGGGTACAATGAGCAGTTCTTC.

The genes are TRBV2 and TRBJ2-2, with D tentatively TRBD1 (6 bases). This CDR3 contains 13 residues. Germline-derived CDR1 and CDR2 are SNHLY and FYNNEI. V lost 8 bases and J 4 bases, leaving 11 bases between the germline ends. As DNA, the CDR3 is TGTGCCAGCTGGGCCAGGGGCACCGGGGAGCTGTTTTTT. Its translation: CASWARGTGELFF.

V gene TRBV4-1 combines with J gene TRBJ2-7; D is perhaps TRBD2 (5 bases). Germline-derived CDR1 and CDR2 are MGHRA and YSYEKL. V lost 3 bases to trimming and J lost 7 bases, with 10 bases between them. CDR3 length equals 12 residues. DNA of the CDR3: TGCGCCAGCAGCCATCCCGGCGGGGAGCAGTACTTC. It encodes CASSHPGGEQYF.

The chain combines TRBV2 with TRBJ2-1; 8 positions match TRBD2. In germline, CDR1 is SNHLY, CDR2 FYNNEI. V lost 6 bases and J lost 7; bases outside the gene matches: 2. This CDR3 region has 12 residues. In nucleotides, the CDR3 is TGTGCCAGCAGGGCGGGGGGAAATGAGCAGTTCTTC. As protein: CASRAGGNEQFF.

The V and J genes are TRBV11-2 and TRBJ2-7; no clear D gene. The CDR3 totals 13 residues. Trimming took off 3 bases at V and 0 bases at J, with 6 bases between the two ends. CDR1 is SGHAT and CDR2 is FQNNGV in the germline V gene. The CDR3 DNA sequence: TGTGCCAGCAGCTTCGGGTCCTCCTACGAGCAGTACTTC. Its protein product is CASSFGSSYEQYF.

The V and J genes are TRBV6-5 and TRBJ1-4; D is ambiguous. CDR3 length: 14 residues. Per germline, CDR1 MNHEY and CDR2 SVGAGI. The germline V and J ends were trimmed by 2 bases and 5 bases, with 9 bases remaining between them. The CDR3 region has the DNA TGTGCCAGCAGTTACCACGGAAGAAATGAAAAACTGTTTTTT. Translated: CASSYHGRNEKLFF.

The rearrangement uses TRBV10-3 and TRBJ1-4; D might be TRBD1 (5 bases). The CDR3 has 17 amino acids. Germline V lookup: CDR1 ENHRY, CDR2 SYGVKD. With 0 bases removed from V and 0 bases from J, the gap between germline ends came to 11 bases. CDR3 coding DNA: TGTGCCATCAGTGAGTCTAAGGGGCAGGCAACTAATGAAAAACTGTTTTTT. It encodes CAISESKGQATNEKLFF.

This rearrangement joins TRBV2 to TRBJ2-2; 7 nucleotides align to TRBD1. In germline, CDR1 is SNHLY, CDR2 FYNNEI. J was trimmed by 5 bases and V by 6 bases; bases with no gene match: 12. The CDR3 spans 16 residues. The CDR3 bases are TGTGCCAGCAGCCCTGACAGGGCGGTAGGGACCGGGGAGCTGTTTTTT. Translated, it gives CASSPDRAVGTGELFF.

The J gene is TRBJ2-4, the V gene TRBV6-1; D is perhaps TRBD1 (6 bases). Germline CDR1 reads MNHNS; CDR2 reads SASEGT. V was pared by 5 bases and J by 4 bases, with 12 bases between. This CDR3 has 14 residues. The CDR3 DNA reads TGTGCCAGCAGTTCTCCAGGGGATAAAAACATTCAGTACTTC. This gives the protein CASSSPGDKNIQYF.

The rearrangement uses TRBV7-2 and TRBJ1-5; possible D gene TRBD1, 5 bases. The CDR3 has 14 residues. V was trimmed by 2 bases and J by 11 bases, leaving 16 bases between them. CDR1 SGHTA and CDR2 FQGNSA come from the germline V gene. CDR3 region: CASSLSTGAATQHF. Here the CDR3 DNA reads TGTGCCAGCAGCTTATCGACCGGGGCCGCAACCCAGCATTTT.

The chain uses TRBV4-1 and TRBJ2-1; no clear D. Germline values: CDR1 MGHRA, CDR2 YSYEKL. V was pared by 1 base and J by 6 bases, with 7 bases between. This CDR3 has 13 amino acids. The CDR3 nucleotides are TGCGCCAGCAGCCAAGTAGAATCCAATGAGCAGTTCTTC. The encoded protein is CASSQVESNEQFF.

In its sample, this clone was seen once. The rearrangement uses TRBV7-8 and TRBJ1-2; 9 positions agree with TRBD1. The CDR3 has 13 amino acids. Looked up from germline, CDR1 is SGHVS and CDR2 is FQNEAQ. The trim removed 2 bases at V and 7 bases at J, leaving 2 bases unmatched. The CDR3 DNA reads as TGTGCCAGCAGCTTAAACAGGGGGCTTGGCTACACCTTC. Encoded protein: CASSLNRGLGYTF.

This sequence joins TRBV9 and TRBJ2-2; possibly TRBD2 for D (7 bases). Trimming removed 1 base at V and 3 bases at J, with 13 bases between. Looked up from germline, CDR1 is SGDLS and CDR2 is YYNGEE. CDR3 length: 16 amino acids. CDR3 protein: CASSVPPGGDTGELFF. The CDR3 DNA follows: TGTGCCAGCAGCGTACCCCCGGGGGGCGACACCGGGGAGCTGTTTTTT.

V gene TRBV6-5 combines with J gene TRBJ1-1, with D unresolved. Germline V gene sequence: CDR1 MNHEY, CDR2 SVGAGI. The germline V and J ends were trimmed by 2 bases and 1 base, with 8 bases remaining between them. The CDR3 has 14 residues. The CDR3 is CASSYVDENTEAFF. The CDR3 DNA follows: TGTGCCAGCAGTTACGTCGATGAGAACACTGAAGCTTTCTTT.

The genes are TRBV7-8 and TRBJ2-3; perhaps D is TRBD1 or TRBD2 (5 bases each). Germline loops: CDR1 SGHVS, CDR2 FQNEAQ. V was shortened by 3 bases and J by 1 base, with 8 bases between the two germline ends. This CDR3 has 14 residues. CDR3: CASSLQGGTDTQYF. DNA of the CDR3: TGTGCCAGCAGCTTGCAGGGAGGCACAGATACGCAGTATTTT.

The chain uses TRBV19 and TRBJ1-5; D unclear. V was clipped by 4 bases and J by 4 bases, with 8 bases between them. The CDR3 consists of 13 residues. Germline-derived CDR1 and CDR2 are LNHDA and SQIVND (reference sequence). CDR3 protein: CASSRGGNQPQHF. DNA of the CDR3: TGTGCCAGTAGTAGGGGTGGGAATCAGCCCCAGCATTTT.

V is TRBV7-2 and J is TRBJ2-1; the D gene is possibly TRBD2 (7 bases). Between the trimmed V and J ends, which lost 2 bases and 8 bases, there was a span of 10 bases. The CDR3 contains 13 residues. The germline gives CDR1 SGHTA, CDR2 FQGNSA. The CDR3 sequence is CASSLRGGHEQFF. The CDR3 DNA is TGTGCCAGCAGCTTAAGGGGGGGCCATGAGCAGTTCTTC.